These T cell receptor beta chains were read from a single sample in a study of T cell responses to AZD1222 COVID-19 vaccine. Profiled with immunoSEQ multiplex PCR; TCRdb holds only in-frame clones, not every one. The table includes around 120,000 clones, 92% detected once. Source: peripheral blood, taken on day 0 of AZD1222 vaccination. The receptor source for this set is an adult in good health. The CDR3 runs from the conserved cysteine through the conserved F or W. The order of the fields is J gene, V gene, D gene, clone size, CDR3 DNA, CDR3 protein. The D gene is left open where the match is weak. Size is stated for part of the rows, as once, few or many counts, or as a class when the clone is expanded.

j_gene: TRBJ1-2
v_gene: TRBV19
d_gene: .
abundance: .
CDR3nt: TGTGCCAGTAGTACTATACAGGGTTCGGTTAGCGCTAACTATGGCTACACCTTC
CDR3aa: CASSTIQGSVSANYGYTF

j_gene: TRBJ2-3
v_gene: TRBV29-1
d_gene: TRBD2
abundance: .
CDR3nt: TGCAGCGTTGTAACTAGCGGGAGCCCCACAGATACGCAGTATTTT
CDR3aa: CSVVTSGSPTDTQYF

j_gene: TRBJ1-2
v_gene: TRBV9
d_gene: .
abundance: .
CDR3nt: TGTGCCAGCAGGGCCACAGGGTCCGCTAACTATGGCTACACCTTC
CDR3aa: CASRATGSANYGYTF

j_gene: TRBJ2-5
v_gene: TRBV4-3
d_gene: .
abundance: .
CDR3nt: TGCGCCAGCAGCCATGAGGACAGAGAAGAGACCCAGTACTTC
CDR3aa: CASSHEDREETQYF

j_gene: TRBJ2-7
v_gene: TRBV6-5
d_gene: .
abundance: .
CDR3nt: TGTGCCAGCAGTTATGAATCAGTCTCCTACGAGCAGTACTTC
CDR3aa: CASSYESVSYEQYF

j_gene: TRBJ1-5
v_gene: TRBV3-1/TRBV3-2
d_gene: .
abundance: .
CDR3nt: TGTGCCAGCAGCCAAAATGGTGTTGGGGGCCGGGGTCAGCCCCAGCATTTT
CDR3aa: CASSQNGVGGRGQPQHF

j_gene: TRBJ1-2
v_gene: TRBV27
d_gene: .
abundance: .
CDR3nt: TGTGCCAGCAGTTTATCGGGACAAAAATCCTCCTATGGCTACACCTTC
CDR3aa: CASSLSGQKSSYGYTF

j_gene: TRBJ1-2
v_gene: TRBV10-1
d_gene: .
abundance: .
CDR3nt: TGCGCCAGCAGTGAGTCCGGGGTTCCCTATGGCTACACCTTC
CDR3aa: CASSESGVPYGYTF

j_gene: TRBJ2-5
v_gene: TRBV19
d_gene: .
abundance: .
CDR3nt: TGTGCCAGTAGTATGACGGTTCGAGAGACCCAGTACTTC
CDR3aa: CASSMTVRETQYF

j_gene: TRBJ2-7
v_gene: TRBV6-5
d_gene: .
abundance: .
CDR3nt: TGTGCCAGCAGGGCGGCAGGGACCTCCTACGAGCAGTACTTC
CDR3aa: CASRAAGTSYEQYF

j_gene: TRBJ2-7
v_gene: TRBV6-5
d_gene: TRBD2
abundance: .
CDR3nt: TGTGCCAGCAGTTACTCACCTAGCGGGGGGGCAGACGAGCAGTACTTC
CDR3aa: CASSYSPSGGADEQYF

j_gene: TRBJ2-7
v_gene: TRBV7-6
d_gene: TRBD1
abundance: .
CDR3nt: TGTGCCAGCAGCTTTGAATGCAGGGGGCCCTCCGACGAGCAGTACTTC
CDR3aa: CASSFECRGPSDEQYF

j_gene: TRBJ2-5
v_gene: TRBV19
d_gene: .
abundance: .
CDR3nt: TGTGCCAGTAGTGCCGAGGGGATGCAGTTTAGGGAGACCCAGTACTTC
CDR3aa: CASSAEGMQFRETQYF

j_gene: TRBJ1-1
v_gene: TRBV27
d_gene: .
abundance: .
CDR3nt: TGTGCCAGCAGTACAACACAAAACACTGAAGCTTTCTTT
CDR3aa: CASSTTQNTEAFF

j_gene: TRBJ2-1
v_gene: TRBV19
d_gene: .
abundance: .
CDR3nt: TGTGCCAGTAGTTCTAAGGGGTTCAATGAGCAGTTCTTC
CDR3aa: CASSSKGFNEQFF

j_gene: TRBJ2-1
v_gene: TRBV10-3
d_gene: TRBD2
abundance: .
CDR3nt: TGTGCCACTCGGCCAAGCGGGAGTTCCTACAATGAGCAGTTCTTC
CDR3aa: CATRPSGSSYNEQFF

j_gene: TRBJ1-1
v_gene: TRBV4-1
d_gene: TRBD1
abundance: once
CDR3nt: TGCGCCAGCAGCCAAGCCTGGACAGGAGCCGAAGCTTTCTTT
CDR3aa: CASSQAWTGAEAFF

j_gene: TRBJ2-3
v_gene: TRBV14
d_gene: .
abundance: few
CDR3nt: TGTGCCAGCAGCCCTCTTTGGTCTAGCACAGATACGCAGTATTTT
CDR3aa: CASSPLWSSTDTQYF

j_gene: TRBJ1-2
v_gene: TRBV5-1
d_gene: TRBD1
abundance: .
CDR3nt: TGCGCCAGCAGCCAAGACACAGGGGCAGGCTACACCTTC
CDR3aa: CASSQDTGAGYTF

j_gene: TRBJ2-3
v_gene: TRBV9
d_gene: TRBD1
abundance: once
CDR3nt: TGTGCCAGCAGCGTAGGGACAGGGCCCACAGATACGCAGTATTTT
CDR3aa: CASSVGTGPTDTQYF

j_gene: TRBJ1-5
v_gene: TRBV9
d_gene: TRBD1
abundance: .
CDR3nt: TGTGCCAGCGGACAGGGGTCAGGAGACAATCAGCCCCAGCATTTT
CDR3aa: CASGQGSGDNQPQHF

j_gene: TRBJ1-6
v_gene: TRBV27
d_gene: .
abundance: .
CDR3nt: TGTGCCAGCAGTTCAGACACTCTTTCTAATTCACCCCTCCACTTT
CDR3aa: CASSSDTLSNSPLHF

j_gene: TRBJ2-3
v_gene: TRBV18
d_gene: TRBD1
abundance: .
CDR3nt: TGTGCCAGCTCACCACTAGGGGGCCGCACAGATACGCAGTATTTT
CDR3aa: CASSPLGGRTDTQYF

j_gene: TRBJ1-1
v_gene: TRBV6-2/TRBV6-3
d_gene: .
abundance: .
CDR3nt: TGTGCCAGCAGTTACACACTTAACACTGAAGCTTTCTTT
CDR3aa: CASSYTLNTEAFF

j_gene: TRBJ1-2
v_gene: TRBV27
d_gene: TRBD1
abundance: .
CDR3nt: TGTGCCAGCAGCCCTGGAACGGGACAGTACTATGGCTACACCTTC
CDR3aa: CASSPGTGQYYGYTF

j_gene: TRBJ2-3
v_gene: TRBV19
d_gene: .
abundance: .
CDR3nt: TGTGCCAGTAGTAAAACCTCCATTCGCACAGATACGCAGTATTTT
CDR3aa: CASSKTSIRTDTQYF

j_gene: TRBJ2-3
v_gene: TRBV24-1
d_gene: TRBD1
abundance: .
CDR3nt: TGTGCCACCAGTGGGTCAGGGGGTACAGATACGCAGTATTTT
CDR3aa: CATSGSGGTDTQYF

j_gene: TRBJ1-2
v_gene: TRBV5-6
d_gene: .
abundance: once
CDR3nt: TGTGCCAGCAGCTTGGGGGAGTTTGGCTATGGCTACACCTTC
CDR3aa: CASSLGEFGYGYTF

j_gene: TRBJ2-1
v_gene: TRBV10-3
d_gene: .
abundance: few
CDR3nt: TGTGCCATCAGTGAGCCGCACGGGGGCTCCTACAATGAGCAGTTCTTC
CDR3aa: CAISEPHGGSYNEQFF

j_gene: TRBJ1-3
v_gene: TRBV19
d_gene: .
abundance: .
CDR3nt: TGTGCCAGTAGTATAGGCTCTGGGAACTTCTTCTCTGGAAACACCATATATTTT
CDR3aa: CASSIGSGNFFSGNTIYF

j_gene: TRBJ1-4
v_gene: TRBV3-1/TRBV3-2
d_gene: .
abundance: .
CDR3nt: TGTGCCAGCAGCCAAGAAGGGACTGGTGAAAAACTGTTTTTT
CDR3aa: CASSQEGTGEKLFF

j_gene: TRBJ1-1
v_gene: TRBV27
d_gene: TRBD1
abundance: .
CDR3nt: TGTGCCAGCAGCCCCGGGACAGGGGCGGGGGGCACTGAAGCTTTCTTT
CDR3aa: CASSPGTGAGGTEAFF

j_gene: TRBJ2-5
v_gene: TRBV27
d_gene: TRBD2
abundance: once
CDR3nt: TGTGCCAGCAGTCTAGCGGGGTCGGAGACCCAGTACTTC
CDR3aa: CASSLAGSETQYF

j_gene: TRBJ2-3
v_gene: TRBV7-6
d_gene: TRBD2
abundance: once
CDR3nt: TGTGCCAGCAGCTCTACTAGCGGGGGGGCTAAGTGGACGGATACGCAGTATTTT
CDR3aa: CASSSTSGGAKWTDTQYF

j_gene: TRBJ1-5
v_gene: TRBV19
d_gene: .
abundance: .
CDR3nt: TGTGCCAGTAGTACAGATTATAGCAATCAGCCCCAGCATTTT
CDR3aa: CASSTDYSNQPQHF

j_gene: TRBJ2-1
v_gene: TRBV29-1
d_gene: .
abundance: few
CDR3nt: TGCAGCGGGGGTTTGAGTGAGCAGTTCTTC
CDR3aa: CSGGLSEQFF

j_gene: TRBJ2-3
v_gene: TRBV5-6
d_gene: TRBD2
abundance: .
CDR3nt: TGTGCCAGCAGCCCCGTGGGGGGGGACCCCACAGATACGCAGTATTTT
CDR3aa: CASSPVGGDPTDTQYF

j_gene: TRBJ2-3
v_gene: TRBV29-1
d_gene: .
abundance: .
CDR3nt: TGCAGCGTTGGCGGGTTCAGGAGTACGCAGTATTTT
CDR3aa: CSVGGFRSTQYF

j_gene: TRBJ1-5
v_gene: TRBV2
d_gene: .
abundance: .
CDR3nt: TGTGCCAGCAGTGAAGCGCTTCGAGCTAATCAGCCCCAGCATTTT
CDR3aa: CASSEALRANQPQHF

j_gene: TRBJ1-3
v_gene: TRBV28
d_gene: TRBD1
abundance: .
CDR3nt: TGTGCCACGAGGGAGGCCGGGACAGGGGGGTGGACTGGAAACACCATATATTTT
CDR3aa: CATREAGTGGWTGNTIYF

j_gene: TRBJ2-1
v_gene: TRBV5-1
d_gene: TRBD1
abundance: .
CDR3nt: TGCGCCAGCAGAGATAGACAGGGGGACTATGAGCAGTTCTTC
CDR3aa: CASRDRQGDYEQFF

j_gene: TRBJ1-6
v_gene: TRBV19
d_gene: TRBD1
abundance: .
CDR3nt: TGTGCCAGTAGTAACCAACAGGGGGCGGGTTCACCCCTCCACTTT
CDR3aa: CASSNQQGAGSPLHF

j_gene: TRBJ1-2
v_gene: TRBV27
d_gene: .
abundance: .
CDR3nt: TGTGCCAGCAGTGGACCCGGGACGGGCTATGGCTACACCTTC
CDR3aa: CASSGPGTGYGYTF

j_gene: TRBJ1-4
v_gene: TRBV7-9
d_gene: .
abundance: few
CDR3nt: TGTGCCAGCAGCTTAGGCTTTAGGGGACTTGATGAAAAACTGTTTTTT
CDR3aa: CASSLGFRGLDEKLFF

j_gene: TRBJ1-1
v_gene: TRBV5-4
d_gene: .
abundance: .
CDR3nt: TGTGCCAGCAGCTTGGTTGGAGGGGCAGACAACACTGAAGCTTTCTTT
CDR3aa: CASSLVGGADNTEAFF

j_gene: TRBJ2-5
v_gene: TRBV2
d_gene: .
abundance: .
CDR3nt: TGTGCCCTCACGGTGGAGGGGGAGACCCAGTACTTC
CDR3aa: CALTVEGETQYF

j_gene: TRBJ2-2
v_gene: TRBV28
d_gene: .
abundance: .
CDR3nt: TGTGCCAGCAGTTTGCGGGGTTACGGGGAGCTGTTTTTT
CDR3aa: CASSLRGYGELFF

j_gene: TRBJ1-2
v_gene: TRBV6-2/TRBV6-3
d_gene: TRBD1
abundance: .
CDR3nt: TGTGCCAGCAGTTACTCGTCAGGGGGCTTTATAGGAGGCTACACCTTC
CDR3aa: CASSYSSGGFIGGYTF

j_gene: TRBJ2-1
v_gene: TRBV7-9
d_gene: TRBD2
abundance: .
CDR3nt: TGTGCCAGCAGCCATCTAGCGGGGGCATATTACAATGAGCAGTTCTTC
CDR3aa: CASSHLAGAYYNEQFF

j_gene: TRBJ1-2
v_gene: TRBV6-2/TRBV6-3
d_gene: TRBD1
abundance: .
CDR3nt: TGTGCCAGCAGTTACCGTAGGACAGGGGATGGCTACACCTTC
CDR3aa: CASSYRRTGDGYTF

j_gene: TRBJ1-5
v_gene: TRBV6-5
d_gene: .
abundance: .
CDR3nt: TGTGCCACCAAGCAATTGGTTTATAGCAATCAGCCCCAGCATTTT
CDR3aa: CATKQLVYSNQPQHF

j_gene: TRBJ2-7
v_gene: TRBV18
d_gene: .
abundance: once
CDR3nt: TGTGCCAGCTCACCATCACAGACCCTGGAGCAGTACTTC
CDR3aa: CASSPSQTLEQYF

j_gene: TRBJ1-1
v_gene: TRBV2
d_gene: .
abundance: .
CDR3nt: TGTGCCAGCAGTGAGAGCCCCCCCGAGGGAGGTGCTTTCTTT
CDR3aa: CASSESPPEGGAFF